The clone carrying this T cell receptor (beta chain) ranks as medium-sized. Its target is unknown. Starting from genomic DNA, TCR beta CDR3 was amplified through two-round multiplex PCR. During first-round PCR, primers specific to each TRBV and TRBJ gene were used. There were universal primers used in the second PCR round. TCRdb redid the calling of the multiplex PCR reads with MiXCR, one entry per CDR3 protein. Of some 14,000 distinct CDR3 sequences detected, roughly 31% appear once; the ten largest clones hold about a quarter. The entry originates in a study of prognosis after radiotherapy for stage I lung cancer. Study-wide background: Tumors proved to be squamous cell carcinoma in several patients and represented adenocarcinoma in about 11.

The CDR3 loop spans 16 amino acids. V trimming: 4 bases; J trimming: 4 bases; junction bases outside the gene matches: 12. Germline V CDR1 and CDR2: DFQATT, SNEGSKA (reference sequence). Study-level points and caveats: Among expanded TCR clones, tumor specificity was not determined. Unique TCR clone counts dropped after stereotactic body radiation therapy, from a median of around 10,000 to 6,900.

The rearrangement links TRBV20-1 to TRBJ2-3, with TRBD1 matching 9 bases. The TCR was taken from a donor older than 45 with non-small cell lung cancer. The input for sequencing was PBMCs, taken before or after stereotactic body radiation therapy (not recorded which). The CDR3 DNA reads as TGCAGTGCTACGCACAGGGGGCAATTGTTGTCAGATACGCAGTATTTT. Its protein product is CSATHRGQLLSDTQYF.